The 20 T cell receptor beta chains below come from one sample, sequenced in a study of response to subunit inactivated influenza vaccine. TCRdb reprocessed the RT-PCR reads with MiXCR, giving one entry per CDR3 protein. The repertoire holds roughly 710,000 distinct CDR3 sequences, with 12% to 15% as singletons. The sample here was PBMCs from blood, taken approximately 15 days before vaccination. The receptor set was obtained from a man between 50 and 59 years old who received an inactivated influenza vaccine.

The J gene is TRBJ1-1, the V gene TRBV23-1; D uncertain. TRBV23-1 is known as an ORF, though its function is uncertain. The V end lost 6 bases, the J end lost 0 bases, and 11 bases lay between the germline ends. The length of the CDR3 is 14 residues. The CDR3 protein is CASRTFEVNTEAFF. The CDR3 region has the DNA TGCGCCAGCAGGACATTCGAGGTGAACACTGAAGCTTTCTTT.

This clonotype was seen ten or more times. This chain uses TRBV6-1 with TRBJ1-1; 7 bases are a match to TRBD1. V lost 6 bases and J lost 0; bases outside the gene matches: 4. The CDR3 runs 14 residues. Germline values: CDR1 MNHNS, CDR2 SASEGT. CDR3 loop: CASSPQGLNTEAFF. The CDR3 bases are TGTGCCAGCAGCCCACAGGGGTTGAACACTGAAGCTTTCTTT.

A few counts support this clonotype. The V call is TRBV5-1, the J call TRBJ1-6; TRBD1 matches at 10 bases. This CDR3 region has 15 residues. V was clipped by 4 bases and J by 8 bases; unmatched bases: 6. The germline V gene has CDR1 SGHRS and CDR2 YFSETQ. The CDR3 sequence: CASSPTGGTDSPLHF. The CDR3 region has the DNA TGCGCCAGCAGCCCGACAGGGGGCACAGATTCACCCCTCCACTTT.

The chain carries TRBV6-2 or TRBV6-3 and TRBJ2-3; the D gene is possibly TRBD1 (6 bases). The V end lost 5 bases, the J end lost 0 bases, and 12 bases lay between the germline ends. This CDR3 comprises 15 residues. Germline V gene lookup returns CDR1 MNHEY and CDR2 SVGEGT. CDR3: CASSRDTPSTDTQYF. CDR3 coding DNA: TGTGCCAGCAGTAGGGACACCCCTAGCACAGATACGCAGTATTTT.

This clonotype has ten or more counts. This chain links TRBV4-2 with TRBJ1-1, with D unclear. CDR3 size: 14 residues. Trimming stripped 1 base from V and 5 bases from J, with 11 bases between. Germline V gene lookup returns CDR1 LGHNA and CDR2 YNFKEQ. The CDR3 bases are TGTGCCAGCAGCCAAGGGACGGGAAGGACTGAAGCTTTCTTT. This translates into CASSQGTGRTEAFF.

The chain has TRBV20-1 and TRBJ2-4; the D gene could be TRBD1 or TRBD2 (5 bases each). The V and J ends lost 3 bases and 9 bases respectively, with 12 bases between them. There are 12 residues in the CDR3. Germline lookup yields CDR1 DFQATT and CDR2 SNEGSKA (reference sequence). The CDR3 here is CSASGTEAIQYF. The CDR3 DNA follows: TGCAGTGCTAGTGGGACCGAAGCCATTCAGTACTTC.

This sequence joins TRBV6-1 and TRBJ1-5; TRBD1 aligns across 7 bases. The CDR3 is 15 residues long. J gave up 6 bases and V 6 bases, and 11 bases lay outside the gene matches. Germline assignment: CDR1 MNHNS and CDR2 SASEGT. CDR3 in amino acids: CASRETGVAGQPQHF. Written as DNA, the CDR3 is TGTGCCAGCAGAGAAACAGGGGTAGCCGGTCAGCCCCAGCATTTT.

This clonotype was picked up many times. The rearrangement links TRBV29-1 to TRBJ2-1; possible D gene TRBD2, 5 bases. V was clipped by 7 bases and J by 0 bases, with 10 bases between them. CDR3 length: 13 amino acids. Germline V CDR1 and CDR2: SQVTM, ANQGSEA. CDR3 sequence reads: CSGSGRSYNEQFF. The CDR3 nucleotides read TGCAGCGGGAGCGGCCGCTCCTACAATGAGCAGTTCTTC.

The chain carries TRBV5-1 and TRBJ2-5; weak D call: TRBD1 (6 bases). Deletions cut 4 bases from V and 3 bases from J, with 13 bases between. Germline CDR1 SGHRS, CDR2 YFSETQ. CDR3 size: 14 residues. The CDR3 DNA is TGCGCCAGCAGCAGGGGACAAATCGAAGAGACCCAGTACTTC. It yields the protein CASSRGQIEETQYF. The full variable domain, with the rest looked up from reference TRBV5-1 and TRBJ2-5, is KAGVTQTPRYLIKTRGQQVTLSCSPISGHRSVSWYQQTPGQGLQFLFEYFSETQRNKGNFPGRFSGRQFSNSRSEMNVSTLELGDSALYLCASSRGQIEETQYFGPGTRLLVL.

The chain joins TRBV12-3 or TRBV12-4 to TRBJ2-1, with TRBD2 identical over 7 bases. The V gene end was trimmed by 7 bases and the J gene end by 6 bases; junction bases not matched to a gene: 6. CDR3 size: 13 residues. The CDR3 reads CASNQPGGNEQFF. CDR3 nucleotides: TGTGCCAGCAACCAACCGGGGGGCAATGAGCAGTTCTTC.

At least ten counts were recorded for this clonotype. This chain connects TRBV10-3 to TRBJ2-1; D is uncertain. The CDR3 extends over 13 amino acids. Trimming left V 5 bases short and J 5 bases short, with 10 bases between. Germline CDR1 reads ENHRY; CDR2 reads SYGVKD. The CDR3 nucleotides are TGTGCCATCAGTAAGGATTCCAACAATGAGCAGTTCTTC. Translating it yields CAISKDSNNEQFF.

This clonotype has more than one count but fewer than ten. The J gene is TRBJ2-7, the V gene TRBV3-1, with D unresolved. CDR1 is LGHDT and CDR2 is YNNKEL in the germline V gene (reference sequence). The ends were cut back, 1 base at V and 3 bases at J, with 10 bases in the middle. The CDR3 has 14 amino acids. In DNA, the CDR3 is TGTGCCAGCAGCCAAGGCGGCTCTAACTACGAGCAGTACTTC. This codes for CASSQGGSNYEQYF.

This clonotype turned up a few times. The chain combines TRBV28 with TRBJ1-5; D is undetermined. The V end was cut by 6 bases, the J end by 3 bases, with 18 bases between. This CDR3 is built from 16 residues. CDR1 is MDHEN, CDR2 SYDVKM, per germline. The CDR3 here is CASRPERDGPNQPQHF. The CDR3 nucleotides are TGTGCCAGCAGGCCCGAGAGGGATGGACCCAATCAGCCCCAGCATTTT.

V is TRBV18 and J is TRBJ2-5, with TRBD2 as a possible D gene (5 bases). CDR1 and CDR2 (germline): KGHSH, LQKENI. The germline V and J ends were trimmed by 5 bases and 3 bases, with 10 bases remaining between them. The CDR3 has 13 amino acids. CDR3: CASSSNSEETQYF. The CDR3 DNA sequence: TGTGCCAGCTCATCGAATAGCGAAGAGACCCAGTACTTC. Full variable domain (rest looked up from reference TRBV18 and TRBJ2-5): NAGVMQNPRHLVRRRGQEARLRCSPMKGHSHVYWYRQLPEEGLKFMVYLQKENIIDESGMPKERFSAEFPKEGPSILRIQQVVRGDSAAYFCASSSNSEETQYFGPGTRLLVL.

This CDR3 is CASLSSFSGDTDTQYF. In DNA, the CDR3 is TGTGCCAGCCTTTCCTCCTTTAGCGGGGACACAGATACGCAGTATTTT. This chain uses TRBV6-2 or TRBV6-3 with TRBJ2-3, with 8 bases aligning to TRBD2. Germline assignment: CDR1 MNHEY and CDR2 SVGEGT. The trim removed 8 bases at V and 2 bases at J, leaving 12 bases unmatched. The CDR3 is 16 residues long.

This clonotype was counted a few times. The chain joins TRBV4-3 to TRBJ2-3; D call uncertain. The CDR3 has 15 residues. Deletions cut 2 bases from V and 5 bases from J, with 14 bases between. Germline V gives CDR1 LGHNA, CDR2 YSLEER. CDR3: CASSQTPDRGDTQYF. In nucleotides, the CDR3 is TGCGCCAGCAGCCAAACCCCGGACCGTGGAGATACGCAGTATTTT.

The sample holds many counts of this clonotype. V and J are TRBV18 and TRBJ2-7; TRBD1 is a possible D gene (6 bases). Germline CDR1 reads KGHSH; CDR2 reads LQKENI. The CDR3 consists of 14 residues. V was clipped by 0 bases and J by 4 bases, with 10 bases between them. The CDR3 nucleotides are TGTGCCAGCTCACCACCGACAGGAACATACGAGCAGTACTTC. As protein: CASSPPTGTYEQYF.

This clonotype showed up just a few times. The J gene is TRBJ2-3, the V gene TRBV20-1; no reliable D call. CDR3 size: 11 residues. Germline V gene lookup returns CDR1 DFQATT and CDR2 SNEGSKA (reference sequence). Trimming shortened V by 3 bases and J by 7 bases, and 8 bases separated the two germline ends. CDR3 in DNA: TGCAGTGCTAGGTTGTCTAATACGCAGTATTTT. The encoded protein is CSARLSNTQYF.

The chain uses TRBV29-1 and TRBJ1-5; a weak D match, TRBD1 (5 bases). The length of the CDR3 is 13 residues. Germline CDR1 is SQVTM and CDR2 is ANQGSEA. V was trimmed by 5 bases and J by 2 bases, leaving 10 bases between them. As DNA, the CDR3 is TGCAGCGTTCGGTTAGGGGGCAATCAGCCCCAGCATTTT. The encoded protein is CSVRLGGNQPQHF.

This clonotype was seen more than once but under ten times. This chain joins TRBV18 and TRBJ2-1; perhaps TRBD2 as D (8 bases). The CDR3 sequence is 15 residues long. V shed 1 base and J shed 9 bases, with 16 bases lying between them. CDR1 is KGHSH, CDR2 LQKENI, per germline. The CDR3, as DNA: TGTGCCAGCTCACCACTTAGCGGGACAGTTAGTGAGCAGTTCTTC. The encoded protein is CASSPLSGTVSEQFF.